These 6 T cell receptor beta chains originate from one sample sequenced in a study of cytomegalovirus exposure and HLA in healthy donors. Sequencing was performed with immunoSEQ multiplex PCR; in TCRdb, only in-frame clones are kept and a portion is missing. The sample holds about 160,000 clones, just under 85% seen once. Sequenced material: PBMCs. These receptors came from a man aged 25-45 years in good health and CMV-seropositive.

In DNA, the CDR3 is TGCGCCAGCAGCCAACAATCTGGGACAGGGGTTAATGGCTACACCTTC. This encodes CASSQQSGTGVNGYTF. The gene calls are TRBV4-3 and TRBJ1-2; 10 positions agree with TRBD1. Germline V lookup: CDR1 LGHNA, CDR2 YSLEER. Germline trimming cut 2 bases from V and 6 bases from J; bases unmatched to any gene: 9. This CDR3 contains 16 residues.

V and J are TRBV6-5 and TRBJ1-1, with D unresolved. The germline V gene has CDR1 MNHEY and CDR2 SVGAGI. This CDR3 contains 14 residues. The V gene lost 6 bases and the J gene lost 3 bases, with 14 bases spanning the gap. CDR3 protein: CASRSPGEHTEAFF. Written as DNA, the CDR3 is TGTGCCAGCAGGTCCCCCGGTGAGCACACTGAAGCTTTCTTT.

The rearrangement links TRBV29-1 to TRBJ2-2; weak D call: TRBD1 (6 bases). Per germline, CDR1 SQVTM and CDR2 ANQGSEA. This CDR3 is built from 16 residues. The V and J ends lost 0 bases and 4 bases respectively, with 15 bases between them. The DNA for the CDR3 is TGCAGCGTTGAAGATCGAACAGGGTGGACCACCGGGGAGCTGTTTTTT. Its translation: CSVEDRTGWTTGELFF.

The chain recombines TRBV7-2 with TRBJ1-1; 9 nucleotides line up with TRBD1. The CDR3 totals 16 residues. The J segment lost 3 bases and the V segment lost 6 bases, leaving 11 bases of the junction unmatched. The germline CDR1 and CDR2 sequences are SGHTA and FQGNSA. The CDR3 region has the DNA TGTGCCAGCAGACGAGCCGGGACAGGGTACGACACTGAAGCTTTCTTT. Protein sequence: CASRRAGTGYDTEAFF.

In this sample, this clone turned up a few times. The chain has TRBV10-1 and TRBJ2-5; D might be TRBD1 (5 bases). The ends were cut back, 5 bases at V and 2 bases at J, with 9 bases in the middle. The CDR3 is made up of 13 amino acids. Germline values: CDR1 WNHNN, CDR2 SYGVQD (reference sequence). CDR3 amino acids: CASSMTVQETQYF. For the CDR3, the DNA is TGCGCCAGCAGTATGACAGTGCAAGAGACCCAGTACTTC.

Written as DNA, the CDR3 is TGTGCCAGCAGCTCGGGACTAGCCTACAATGAGCAGTTCTTC. Translation: CASSSGLAYNEQFF. V is TRBV7-3 and J is TRBJ2-1; the match to TRBD2 covers 8 bases. The CDR3 extends over 14 amino acids. CDR1 and CDR2 from the germline V gene are SGHTA and FQGTGA. V shed 4 bases and J 2 bases; nucleotides not matched to a gene: 1.